Below are 13 T cell receptor beta chains sequenced from a single sample in a study of blood T cell repertoires in COVID-19. The protocol was immunoSEQ multiplex PCR, while the TCRdb copy is restricted to in-frame clones and leaves out a portion. The sample contains under 450,000 clones, 80% to 85% of which appear only once. Input material: PBMCs or T cells enriched from blood (not recorded which). All receptors derive from a woman aged 50 to 65 who had recovered from COVID-19.

This clone occurred a few times. The CDR3 nucleotides read TGTGCCAGCAGTGAAGCCCGCTCGGGGGTTTCCAATTCACCCCTCCACTTT. Its translation: CASSEARSGVSNSPLHF. The chain recombines TRBV6-1 with TRBJ1-6; the D gene is possibly TRBD1 (5 bases). There are 17 residues in the CDR3. The V gene lost 0 bases and the J gene lost 7 bases, with 16 bases spanning the gap. CDR1 is MNHNS, CDR2 SASEGT, per germline.

This rearrangement joins TRBV7-8 to TRBJ2-5; the D is unclear. CDR1 SGHVS and CDR2 FQNEAQ come from the germline V gene. Deletions cut 5 bases from V and 5 bases from J, with 18 bases between. This CDR3 is 15 amino acids long. The CDR3 DNA follows: TGTGCCAGCAGCCATTCCGCTAGTGTAGGCGAGACCCAGTACTTC. Encoded protein: CASSHSASVGETQYF.

The chain has TRBV7-8 and TRBJ1-1, with 7 bases identical to TRBD1. The junction had 13 bases not matched to a gene; V was cut back by 4 bases and J by 2 bases. CDR1 is SGHVS, CDR2 FQNEAQ, per germline. The CDR3 extends over 17 amino acids. CDR3 in DNA: TGTGCCAGCAGCTCGGGACAGCTCGCCTCTACTAACACTGAAGCTTTCTTT. This gives the protein CASSSGQLASTNTEAFF.

This rearrangement joins TRBV2 to TRBJ2-7, with D unresolved. This CDR3 contains 14 residues. V lost 8 bases and J 1 base, leaving 15 bases between the germline ends. Germline loops: CDR1 SNHLY, CDR2 FYNNEI. CDR3 DNA: TGTGCCAGCGATAGAAATCCGAGATCCTACGAGCAGTACTTC. As protein: CASDRNPRSYEQYF.

The chain uses TRBV30 and TRBJ1-2, with 7 bases matching TRBD1. The CDR3 has 12 residues. V shed 5 bases and J 4 bases; nucleotides not matched to a gene: 4. The germline V gene encodes CDR1 GTSNPN and CDR2 SVGIG (reference sequence). The CDR3 nucleotides are TGTGCCTGGGGCACAGGGGTCTATGGCTACACCTTC. It is translated as CAWGTGVYGYTF.

The chain carries TRBV19 and TRBJ2-7; D unclear. This CDR3 contains 13 residues. V was pared by 4 bases and J by 7 bases, with 14 bases between. Germline V gives CDR1 LNHDA, CDR2 SQIVND (reference sequence). CDR3 DNA: TGTGCCAGTAGTACAACTAAGATGGGTGAGCAGTACTTC. Amino acids: CASSTTKMGEQYF.

The J gene is TRBJ2-5, the V gene TRBV5-5, with D hard to call. CDR1 SGHKS and CDR2 YYEKEE come from the germline V gene (reference sequence). The CDR3 spans 13 residues. The germline V and J ends were trimmed by 0 bases and 5 bases, with 8 bases remaining between them. Written as DNA, the CDR3 is TGTGCCAGCAGCTTGGTCTATCGTGAGACCCAGTACTTC. Its translation is CASSLVYRETQYF.

CDR3 region: CASSFTTGLVSEAFF. The CDR3 DNA reads as TGTGCCAGCAGTTTCACGACAGGGTTGGTCTCTGAAGCTTTCTTT. The chain employs TRBV27 and TRBJ1-1; 7 bases map to TRBD1. The junction had 10 bases not matched to a gene; V was cut back by 3 bases and J by 6 bases. The germline V gene encodes CDR1 MNHEY and CDR2 SMNVEV (reference sequence). The CDR3 covers 15 residues.

This chain links TRBV15 with TRBJ2-3; 11 bases are shared with TRBD2. Germline CDR1 is LNHNV and CDR2 is YYDKDF (reference sequence). The CDR3 extends over 17 amino acids. V was pared by 0 bases and J by 5 bases, with 7 bases of the junction left unmatched. This CDR3 is CATSRDGLAGGGDTQYF. The CDR3 DNA sequence: TGTGCCACCAGCAGAGATGGGCTAGCGGGAGGTGGAGATACGCAGTATTTT.

V gene TRBV18 combines with J gene TRBJ2-5; 7 nucleotides align to TRBD2. Germline loops: CDR1 KGHSH, CDR2 LQKENI. The CDR3 totals 16 residues. Trimming cost V 5 bases and J 4 bases; bases outside gene matches: 13. The CDR3 DNA is TGTGCCAGCTCATCCACTGGCGGGGAGGGCCTAGAGACCCAGTACTTC. Translated: CASSSTGGEGLETQYF.

In its sample, this clone was seen a few times. The genes are TRBV19 and TRBJ1-5, with 8 bases aligning to TRBD1. Per the germline V gene, CDR1 is LNHDA and CDR2 is SQIVND (reference sequence). The V gene end was trimmed by 6 bases and the J gene end by 2 bases; junction bases not matched to a gene: 6. CDR3 size: 15 residues. CDR3 residues: CASRVTGAGNQPQHF. CDR3 nucleotides: TGTGCCAGTAGGGTGACAGGGGCTGGCAATCAGCCCCAGCATTTT.

The count of this clone is one. This chain joins TRBV4-1 and TRBJ1-6; 7 bases line up with TRBD1. This CDR3 has 15 residues. Germline-derived CDR1 and CDR2 are MGHRA and YSYEKL. V shed 7 bases and J 5 bases; nucleotides not matched to a gene: 8. CDR3 amino acids: CASKAAGTDNSPLHF. CDR3 bases: TGCGCCAGCAAGGCTGCCGGGACAGATAATTCACCCCTCCACTTT.

The rearrangement uses TRBV9 and TRBJ2-5; perhaps TRBD2 as D (5 bases). The CDR3 is 13 residues long. The germline gives CDR1 SGDLS, CDR2 YYNGEE. V was trimmed by 4 bases and J by 2 bases, leaving 9 bases between them. The CDR3 reads CASSPTRQETQYF. For the CDR3, the DNA is TGTGCCAGCAGCCCCACTAGACAAGAGACCCAGTACTTC. Based on the CDR3 plus reference TRBV9 and TRBJ2-5, the full variable domain is DSGVTQTPKHLITATGQRVTLRCSPRSGDLSVYWYQQSLDQGLQFLIQYYNGEERAKGNILERFSAQQFPDLHSELNLSSLELGDSALYFCASSPTRQETQYFGPGTRLLVL.